Listed below are T cell receptor beta chains from one sample, sequenced in a study of OX40 agonist ivuxolimab in advanced cancers. Here immunoSEQ multiplex PCR was the method, and the copy in TCRdb shows in-frame clones only, minus some. Counted here are just over 95,000 clones, about 85% occurring once; the ten biggest clones make up 3% to 4%. Here the sequenced sample was CD4+ or CD8+ T cells sorted from blood, taken in a trial of the OX40 agonist ivuxolimab. Every receptor here comes from an adult with an advanced solid tumor such as melanoma, head and neck, liver or kidney cancer. CDR3s include the opening cysteine and the closing phenylalanine or tryptophan. D genes are given only for firm matches. Size is omitted from some rows. Given values are once, few, many or a class for expanded clones.

clone_size: once; d_call: TRBD2; v_call: TRBV7-9; j_call: TRBJ2-7; cdr3_length: 14; cdr3_aa: CASSLGLAGTEQYF; cdr3_nt: TGTGCCAGCAGCTTAGGACTAGCGGGAACCGAGCAGTACTTC
clone_size: NA; d_call: NA; v_call: TRBV11-3; j_call: TRBJ2-1; cdr3_length: 13; cdr3_aa: CASSLGPEDEQFF; cdr3_nt: TGTGCCAGCAGCCTTGGACCTGAGGATGAGCAGTTCTTC
clone_size: NA; d_call: NA; v_call: TRBV6-6; j_call: TRBJ2-3; cdr3_length: 16; cdr3_aa: CASSRGGTGLVDTQYF; cdr3_nt: TGTGCCAGCAGTCGAGGGGGTACGGGTCTGGTAGATACGCAGTATTTT
clone_size: NA; d_call: NA; v_call: TRBV6-6; j_call: TRBJ2-1; cdr3_length: 15; cdr3_aa: CASSPRDTNINGQFF; cdr3_nt: TGTGCCAGCAGCCCTCGGGACACTAATATCAATGGGCAGTTCTTC
clone_size: NA; d_call: NA; v_call: TRBV28; j_call: TRBJ1-1; cdr3_length: 17; cdr3_aa: CASSSNRRQAYPTEAFF; cdr3_nt: TGTGCCAGCAGTTCAAACCGCCGACAGGCATACCCCACTGAAGCTTTCTTT
clone_size: NA; d_call: NA; v_call: TRBV2; j_call: TRBJ2-7; cdr3_length: 14; cdr3_aa: CASRNRTSVYEQYF; cdr3_nt: TGTGCCAGCAGGAACAGGACATCGGTCTACGAGCAGTACTTC
clone_size: NA; d_call: NA; v_call: TRBV11-2; j_call: TRBJ1-1; cdr3_length: 15; cdr3_aa: CASSLLGTRNTEAFF; cdr3_nt: TGTGCCAGCAGCTTACTCGGTACGAGGAACACTGAAGCTTTCTTT
clone_size: NA; d_call: NA; v_call: TRBV30; j_call: TRBJ2-2; cdr3_length: 13; cdr3_aa: CASSPSTAGELFF; cdr3_nt: TGTGCCTCCTCCCCGTCTACCGCCGGGGAGCTGTTTTTT
clone_size: NA; d_call: TRBD1; v_call: TRBV11-3; j_call: TRBJ2-3; cdr3_length: 16; cdr3_aa: CASSLYTGGMSDTQYF; cdr3_nt: TGTGCCAGCAGCTTATATACAGGGGGCATGTCAGATACGCAGTATTTT
clone_size: NA; d_call: NA; v_call: TRBV5-1; j_call: TRBJ2-2; cdr3_length: 14; cdr3_aa: CASSLGLETGELFF; cdr3_nt: TGCGCCAGCAGCTTGGGACTAGAAACCGGGGAGCTGTTTTTT
clone_size: NA; d_call: NA; v_call: TRBV19; j_call: TRBJ2-3; cdr3_length: 14; cdr3_aa: CASSIRHDTDTQYF; cdr3_nt: TGTGCCAGTAGTATCCGGCACGACACAGATACGCAGTATTTT
clone_size: NA; d_call: NA; v_call: TRBV2; j_call: TRBJ2-3; cdr3_length: 12; cdr3_aa: CASSEGTDTQYF; cdr3_nt: TGTGCCAGCAGTGAAGGGACAGATACGCAGTATTTT
clone_size: NA; d_call: TRBD1; v_call: TRBV4-3; j_call: TRBJ2-1; cdr3_length: 15; cdr3_aa: CASSQTGTVDNEQFF; cdr3_nt: TGCGCCAGCAGCCAGACCGGGACAGTAGACAATGAGCAGTTCTTC
clone_size: NA; d_call: NA; v_call: TRBV2; j_call: TRBJ2-4; cdr3_length: 20; cdr3_aa: CASSVIGLDKGPVFKNIQYF; cdr3_nt: TGTGCCAGCAGTGTCATTGGGCTGGACAAGGGCCCGGTATTCAAAAACATTCAGTACTTC
clone_size: NA; d_call: NA; v_call: TRBV28; j_call: TRBJ2-1; cdr3_length: 14; cdr3_aa: CASSSLTTYNEQFF; cdr3_nt: TGTGCCAGCAGTTCCCTCACTACTTACAATGAGCAGTTCTTC
clone_size: NA; d_call: TRBD1; v_call: TRBV18; j_call: TRBJ2-3; cdr3_length: 18; cdr3_aa: CASSPPASGTEFSDTQYF; cdr3_nt: TGTGCCAGCTCGCCTCCAGCCTCCGGGACAGAGTTTTCAGATACGCAGTATTTT
clone_size: NA; d_call: NA; v_call: TRBV6-1; j_call: TRBJ1-3; cdr3_length: 14; cdr3_aa: CASSLNFERNTIYF; cdr3_nt: TGTGCCAGCAGTTTAAATTTTGAAAGAAACACCATATATTTT
clone_size: NA; d_call: TRBD2; v_call: TRBV9; j_call: TRBJ2-3; cdr3_length: 16; cdr3_aa: CASGEGLAGDQDTQYF; cdr3_nt: TGTGCCAGCGGTGAGGGACTAGCGGGAGATCAAGATACGCAGTATTTT
clone_size: NA; d_call: NA; v_call: TRBV28; j_call: TRBJ1-2; cdr3_length: 14; cdr3_aa: CASSFRGPNYGYTF; cdr3_nt: TGTGCCAGCAGTTTTCGGGGTCCTAACTATGGCTACACCTTC
clone_size: NA; d_call: TRBD2; v_call: TRBV18; j_call: TRBJ2-3; cdr3_length: 15; cdr3_aa: CASSPFGTNTDTQYF; cdr3_nt: TGTGCCAGCTCACCATTTGGGACTAACACAGATACGCAGTATTTT
clone_size: NA; d_call: TRBD2; v_call: TRBV11-3; j_call: TRBJ2-3; cdr3_length: 17; cdr3_aa: CASKSGTARKGPDTQYF; cdr3_nt: TGTGCCAGCAAAAGCGGGACTGCACGAAAGGGGCCAGATACGCAGTATTTT
clone_size: NA; d_call: TRBD2; v_call: TRBV2; j_call: TRBJ2-2; cdr3_length: 14; cdr3_aa: CASRGLVNTGELFF; cdr3_nt: TGTGCCAGCAGGGGACTAGTGAATACCGGGGAGCTGTTTTTT
clone_size: NA; d_call: NA; v_call: TRBV11-2; j_call: TRBJ2-1; cdr3_length: 14; cdr3_aa: CASTQVSPYNEQFF; cdr3_nt: TGTGCCAGCACTCAGGTCTCGCCGTACAATGAGCAGTTCTTC
clone_size: NA; d_call: NA; v_call: TRBV27; j_call: TRBJ2-3; cdr3_length: 14; cdr3_aa: CASSLFLGTDTQYF; cdr3_nt: TGTGCCAGCAGTTTATTTCTTGGGACAGATACGCAGTATTTT
clone_size: NA; d_call: TRBD2; v_call: TRBV7-9; j_call: TRBJ2-5; cdr3_length: 15; cdr3_aa: CASSLAGGRRETQYF; cdr3_nt: TGTGCCAGCAGCTTAGCTGGCGGGAGGCGGGAGACCCAGTACTTC
clone_size: few; d_call: NA; v_call: TRBV7-9; j_call: TRBJ2-7; cdr3_length: 13; cdr3_aa: CASSFLSGGEQYF; cdr3_nt: TGTGCCAGCAGCTTCCTGTCCGGGGGCGAGCAGTACTTC
clone_size: NA; d_call: NA; v_call: TRBV29-1; j_call: TRBJ2-1; cdr3_length: 13; cdr3_aa: CSVDNRFNNEQFF; cdr3_nt: TGCAGCGTTGATAATAGGTTTAACAATGAGCAGTTCTTC
clone_size: NA; d_call: NA; v_call: TRBV27; j_call: TRBJ1-5; cdr3_length: 15; cdr3_aa: CASRKTDFSNQPQHF; cdr3_nt: TGTGCCAGCAGGAAAACAGACTTTAGCAATCAGCCCCAGCATTTT
clone_size: NA; d_call: TRBD2; v_call: TRBV27; j_call: TRBJ2-7; cdr3_length: 17; cdr3_aa: CASSLLGFRTSGYEQYF; cdr3_nt: TGTGCCAGCAGTTTATTGGGGTTTCGGACTAGCGGATACGAGCAGTACTTC
clone_size: NA; d_call: NA; v_call: TRBV28; j_call: TRBJ1-5; cdr3_length: 12; cdr3_aa: CASSLHNQPQHF; cdr3_nt: TGTGCCAGCAGTTTACACAATCAGCCCCAGCATTTT
clone_size: NA; d_call: NA; v_call: TRBV5-6; j_call: TRBJ2-7; cdr3_length: 14; cdr3_aa: CASSPGSRVAEQYF; cdr3_nt: TGTGCCAGCAGCCCGGGGAGCAGGGTGGCCGAGCAGTACTTC
clone_size: NA; d_call: TRBD1; v_call: TRBV5-5; j_call: TRBJ1-5; cdr3_length: 15; cdr3_aa: CASSRTGGEDQPQHF; cdr3_nt: TGTGCCAGCAGCCGTACAGGGGGCGAGGATCAGCCCCAGCATTTT
clone_size: NA; d_call: NA; v_call: TRBV18; j_call: TRBJ2-7; cdr3_length: 12; cdr3_aa: CASSAGTYEQYF; cdr3_nt: TGTGCCAGCTCAGCGGGGACCTACGAGCAGTACTTC
clone_size: NA; d_call: TRBD2; v_call: TRBV6-6; j_call: TRBJ2-7; cdr3_length: 16; cdr3_aa: CASSFGASGTGVEQYF; cdr3_nt: TGTGCCAGCAGTTTTGGGGCTAGCGGGACGGGGGTGGAGCAGTACTTC
clone_size: NA; d_call: NA; v_call: TRBV7-9; j_call: TRBJ2-1; cdr3_length: 11; cdr3_aa: CATSFGPEQFF; cdr3_nt: TGTGCCACCTCCTTTGGACCTGAGCAGTTCTTC
clone_size: NA; d_call: TRBD2; v_call: TRBV10-3; j_call: TRBJ2-1; cdr3_length: 17; cdr3_aa: CAISEPGTSGRIGEQFF; cdr3_nt: TGTGCCATCAGTGAGCCAGGGACTAGCGGGAGAATCGGTGAGCAGTTCTTC
clone_size: NA; d_call: NA; v_call: TRBV5-1; j_call: TRBJ1-1; cdr3_length: 16; cdr3_aa: CASSLDSWEYNAEAFF; cdr3_nt: TGCGCCAGCAGCTTGGACTCATGGGAGTATAATGCTGAAGCTTTCTTT
clone_size: few; d_call: NA; v_call: TRBV4-3; j_call: TRBJ2-7; cdr3_length: 13; cdr3_aa: CASSQETWGEQYF; cdr3_nt: TGCGCCAGCAGCCAAGAGACCTGGGGTGAGCAGTACTTC
clone_size: NA; d_call: NA; v_call: TRBV28; j_call: TRBJ2-7; cdr3_length: 15; cdr3_aa: CASRRRDFERYEQYF; cdr3_nt: TGTGCCAGCAGGAGACGGGACTTCGAGCGCTACGAGCAGTACTTC
clone_size: NA; d_call: NA; v_call: TRBV11-3; j_call: TRBJ2-1; cdr3_length: 15; cdr3_aa: CASSTNRASYNEQFF; cdr3_nt: TGTGCCAGCAGCACCAACAGGGCCTCCTACAATGAGCAGTTCTTC
clone_size: NA; d_call: TRBD1; v_call: TRBV28; j_call: TRBJ2-4; cdr3_length: 14; cdr3_aa: CASRGQGLKNIQYF; cdr3_nt: TGTGCCAGCAGGGGACAGGGATTGAAAAACATTCAGTACTTC
clone_size: NA; d_call: NA; v_call: TRBV30; j_call: TRBJ1-5; cdr3_length: 14; cdr3_aa: CAWSGRFSNQPQHF; cdr3_nt: TGTGCCTGGAGTGGCCGGTTTAGCAATCAGCCCCAGCATTTT
clone_size: few; d_call: NA; v_call: TRBV5-1; j_call: TRBJ2-3; cdr3_length: 16; cdr3_aa: CASSLALAPLGDTQYF; cdr3_nt: TGCGCCAGCAGCTTGGCCCTAGCGCCCCTGGGGGATACGCAGTATTTT
clone_size: once; d_call: NA; v_call: TRBV5-4; j_call: TRBJ1-3; cdr3_length: 14; cdr3_aa: CASSLDSSGNTIYF; cdr3_nt: TGTGCCAGCAGCTTGGACAGTTCTGGAAACACCATATATTTT
clone_size: NA; d_call: NA; v_call: TRBV11-2; j_call: TRBJ2-5; cdr3_length: 15; cdr3_aa: CASSLDPGEEETQYF; cdr3_nt: TGTGCCAGCAGCTTAGATCCTGGAGAGGAAGAGACCCAGTACTTC
clone_size: NA; d_call: NA; v_call: TRBV6-5; j_call: TRBJ2-1; cdr3_length: 13; cdr3_aa: CASRQLSYNEQFF; cdr3_nt: TGTGCCAGCCGGCAGCTCTCCTACAATGAGCAGTTCTTC
clone_size: NA; d_call: NA; v_call: TRBV27; j_call: TRBJ2-1; cdr3_length: 15; cdr3_aa: CASSSPGLWRDEQFF; cdr3_nt: TGTGCCAGCAGTTCCCCGGGATTGTGGAGAGATGAGCAGTTCTTC
clone_size: NA; d_call: NA; v_call: TRBV9; j_call: TRBJ2-3; cdr3_length: 12; cdr3_aa: CASRDSTDTQYF; cdr3_nt: TGTGCCAGCAGGGATAGCACAGATACGCAGTATTTT
clone_size: NA; d_call: TRBD1; v_call: TRBV7-3; j_call: TRBJ1-1; cdr3_length: 15; cdr3_aa: CASSFRPGTGTEAFF; cdr3_nt: TGTGCCAGCAGCTTCCGTCCCGGGACAGGGACTGAAGCTTTCTTT